Following are 19 T cell receptor beta chains from one sample sequenced in a study of OX40 agonist ivuxolimab in advanced cancers. Clones were read by immunoSEQ multiplex PCR, and TCRdb kept only the in-frame ones, dropping some. The table has more than 85,000 clones, 90% seen once; the top ten hold around 1.6%. Specimen: CD4+ or CD8+ T cells sorted from blood, collected in a trial of the OX40 agonist ivuxolimab. Source of these receptors: an adult with an advanced solid tumor such as melanoma, head and neck, liver or kidney cancer.

This clone was detected only once. The chain employs TRBV11-3 and TRBJ1-2, with 11 bases lining up with TRBD1. V shed 4 bases and J 7 bases; nucleotides not matched to a gene: 5. The CDR3 spans 14 residues. Germline V lookup: CDR1 SGHNT, CDR2 YENEEA. CDR3 in DNA: TGTGCCAGCAGCTCCCGGACAGGGGGCTTTGGCTACACCTTC. This encodes CASSSRTGGFGYTF.

This rearrangement joins TRBV7-3 to TRBJ2-2, with 8 bases identical to TRBD2. Per the germline V gene, CDR1 is SGHTA and CDR2 is FQGTGA. This CDR3 has 16 amino acids. V shed 2 bases, J shed 4 bases, and the junction held 6 bases outside the gene matches. The CDR3 sequence is CASSLWPSGSTGELFF. The CDR3 nucleotides read TGTGCCAGCAGCTTATGGCCTAGCGGGTCCACCGGGGAGCTGTTTTTT.

The chain employs TRBV4-3 and TRBJ2-2; possible D gene TRBD1, 6 bases. CDR1 is LGHNA and CDR2 is YSLEER in the germline V gene. Trimming shortened V by 1 base and J by 3 bases, and 9 bases separated the two germline ends. This CDR3 has 15 residues. The CDR3 region has the DNA TGCGCCAGCAGCCAAGCTAGGGGGTACACCGGGGAGCTGTTTTTT. Its translation: CASSQARGYTGELFF.

The V call is TRBV7-9, the J call TRBJ1-2; D is unclear. V lost 4 bases and J 0 bases, leaving 12 bases between the germline ends. The CDR3 is 15 residues long. Germline loops: CDR1 SEHNR, CDR2 FQNEAQ (reference sequence). The CDR3 bases are TGTGCCAGCAGCTCCGTCAGGCGGGCTAACTATGGCTACACCTTC. Translated, it gives CASSSVRRANYGYTF.

This clone has just one count. This chain joins TRBV29-1 and TRBJ2-7, with D hard to call. This CDR3 comprises 13 residues. The germline V gene encodes CDR1 SQVTM and CDR2 ANQGSEA. V lost 1 base, J lost 7 bases, and 14 bases lay in between. This CDR3 is CSVEVVGLGEQYF. The DNA for the CDR3 is TGCAGCGTTGAAGTTGTGGGGTTGGGGGAGCAGTACTTC.

The count of this clone is one. This rearrangement joins TRBV7-3 to TRBJ2-1; 8 bases agree with TRBD1. Trimming removed 5 bases from V and 4 bases from J; junction bases left unmatched: 7. The CDR3 runs to 15 residues. Germline V gene sequence: CDR1 SGHTA, CDR2 FQGTGA. The CDR3 sequence is CASSEGQVPYNEQFF. DNA of the CDR3: TGTGCCAGCAGCGAGGGACAGGTCCCATACAATGAGCAGTTCTTC.

This clone was detected only once. The genes are TRBV19 and TRBJ2-1; 9 nucleotides line up with TRBD1. Germline CDR1 LNHDA, CDR2 SQIVND (reference sequence). Trimming took 9 bases from V and 8 from J; bases not matched to a gene: 11. This CDR3 has 14 residues. The CDR3 region has the DNA TGTGCCAGCAACCCGGGACAGGGTGTCGATGAGCAGTTCTTC. Its protein product is CASNPGQGVDEQFF.

The chain employs TRBV2 and TRBJ2-7; 9 positions agree with TRBD1. CDR3 length: 14 residues. The germline V gene encodes CDR1 SNHLY and CDR2 FYNNEI. Unmatched junction bases numbered 3, after V lost 6 bases and J lost 0 bases. CDR3 DNA sequence: TGTGCCAGCAGCCGACAGGGGGACTCCTACGAGCAGTACTTC. It is translated as CASSRQGDSYEQYF.

The chain recombines TRBV11-2 with TRBJ2-5; D is unclear. Germline V CDR1 and CDR2: SGHAT, FQNNGV. The CDR3 runs to 16 residues. Trimming removed 5 bases at V and 7 bases at J, with 23 bases between. CDR3 loop: CASSVAHADIRGTQYF. The CDR3 DNA follows: TGTGCCAGCAGCGTAGCCCACGCAGACATACGAGGGACCCAGTACTTC.

The chain carries TRBV5-1 and TRBJ1-4; D is unclear. V was shortened by 0 bases and J by 8 bases, with 23 bases between the two germline ends. In germline, CDR1 is SGHRS, CDR2 YFSETQ. This CDR3 spans 18 amino acids. CDR3 nucleotides: TGCGCCAGCAGCTTGGACCCGGTCGGAGGGAACCAAGGGGAAAAACTGTTTTTT. This sequence encodes CASSLDPVGGNQGEKLFF.

This clone was seen only once. The chain uses TRBV28 and TRBJ1-2, with TRBD1 matching over 8 bases. Germline CDR1 MDHEN, CDR2 SYDVKM. The trim removed 6 bases at V and 4 bases at J, leaving 7 bases unmatched. The CDR3 is 14 amino acids. The CDR3, as DNA: TGTGCCAGCAGGCCAGGGGGCGAGGGCTATGGCTACACCTTC. Residues: CASRPGGEGYGYTF.

V and J are TRBV11-1 and TRBJ2-7; the D is unclear. CDR1 SGHAT and CDR2 FQDESV come from the germline V gene (reference sequence). The V end lost 0 bases, the J end lost 12 bases, and 18 bases lay between the germline ends. This CDR3 is built from 14 residues. In DNA form, the CDR3 reads TGTGCCAGCAGCTTAGCCCCCGTTCATGGACGGTTGTACTTC. This encodes CASSLAPVHGRLYF.

J is TRBJ2-1 and V is TRBV11-3; 7 bases map to TRBD2. Per the germline V gene, CDR1 is SGHNT and CDR2 is YENEEA. The V gene end was trimmed by 2 bases and the J gene end by 16 bases; junction bases not matched to a gene: 5. CDR3 length equals 11 residues. The CDR3: CASSLLRETFF. The CDR3 DNA follows: TGTGCCAGCAGCTTATTGCGGGAGACTTTCTTC.

V and J are TRBV19 and TRBJ1-2; 7 bases are a match to TRBD1. Germline V gene data show CDR1 as LNHDA and CDR2 as SQIVND (reference sequence). Trimming removed 3 bases from V and 4 bases from J; junction bases left unmatched: 11. The CDR3 extends over 16 amino acids. CDR3 sequence (DNA): TGTGCCAGTAGTATCGGCAGGGGGTTACCGATCTATGGCTACACCTTC. Protein product: CASSIGRGLPIYGYTF.

The chain carries TRBV10-3 and TRBJ2-1; TRBD2 matches at 8 bases. V trimming: 0 bases; J trimming: 8 bases; junction bases outside the gene matches: 12. In germline, CDR1 is ENHRY, CDR2 SYGVKD. The CDR3 is 17 residues long. The CDR3 DNA sequence: TGTGCCATCAGTGAGTCAATAGGGACTAGAAAAGTATATGAGCAGTTCTTC. Translating it yields CAISESIGTRKVYEQFF.

The gene calls are TRBV19 and TRBJ2-2, with no clear D. Trimming cost V 6 bases and J 5 bases, with 4 bases left between them. The CDR3 is 11 residues long. Per germline, CDR1 LNHDA and CDR2 SQIVND (reference sequence). The CDR3, as DNA: TGTGCCAGTAGCTTAACCGGGGAGCTGTTTTTT. It encodes CASSLTGELFF.

The chain carries TRBV5-1 and TRBJ2-6, with TRBD1 identical over 8 bases. V was pared by 0 bases and J by 1 base, with 3 bases of the junction left unmatched. Germline assignment: CDR1 SGHRS and CDR2 YFSETQ. The CDR3 is 17 amino acids. The CDR3, as DNA: TGCGCCAGCAGCTTGGGTCAGGGGGCTTCTGGGGCCAACGTCCTGACTTTC. Translating it yields CASSLGQGASGANVLTF. Based on the CDR3 plus reference TRBV5-1 and TRBJ2-6, the full variable domain is KAGVTQTPRYLIKTRGQQVTLSCSPISGHRSVSWYQQTPGQGLQFLFEYFSETQRNKGNFPGRFSGRQFSNSRSEMNVSTLELGDSALYLCASSLGQGASGANVLTFGAGSRLTVL.

The chain carries TRBV7-9 and TRBJ2-1, with 8 bases lining up with TRBD1. The CDR3 runs to 12 residues. With 5 bases clipped from V and 12 bases from J, the junction kept 6 bases outside the gene matches. Per germline, CDR1 SEHNR and CDR2 FQNEAQ (reference sequence). The DNA of the CDR3 is TGTGCCAGCAGCGTAGACAGGGGAAGGCAGTTCTTC. Amino acid sequence: CASSVDRGRQFF.

The chain combines TRBV18 with TRBJ2-7; 8 nucleotides match TRBD1. Germline CDR1 is KGHSH and CDR2 is LQKENI. The CDR3 length is 14 residues. The junction had 8 bases not matched to a gene; V was cut back by 6 bases and J by 4 bases. CDR3 region: CASSPRQGQYEQYF. The CDR3 region has the DNA TGTGCCAGCTCCCCCCGACAGGGGCAGTACGAGCAGTACTTC.